The TCR beta chain under discussion was sequenced for a study of T cells in Graves' hyperthyroidism and ophthalmopathy. The CDR3 is 12 residues long. Germline V gene sequence: CDR1 SEHNR, CDR2 FQNEAQ (reference sequence). Trimming cost V 6 bases and J 4 bases, with 7 bases left between them. The table lists this clonotype with many counts. Amplified regions were TCR beta CDR3 sequences from RNA transcripts. With the HTBI primer set, the TCR CDR3 went through a first round of RT-PCR. Using its own MiXCR run on the multiplex PCR reads, TCRdb lists one record per CDR3 protein. The sample records hundreds of thousands of distinct CDR3 sequences, 40% to 55% being singletons.

The sequence came from an adult man with Graves' disease, either hyperthyroidism or ophthalmopathy (not recorded which). The sequenced sample was peripheral blood or thyroid tissue (not recorded which). The chain combines TRBV7-9 with TRBJ1-5; no clear D. Written as DNA, the CDR3 is TGTGCCAGCAGTCTTCTTAATCAGCCCCAGCATTTT. This codes for CASSLLNQPQHF. Complete variable domain (other parts from reference TRBV7-9 and TRBJ1-5): DTGVSQNPRHKITKRGQNVTFRCDPISEHNRLYWYRQTLGQGPEFLTYFQNEAQLEKSRLLSDRFSAERPKGSFSTLEIQRTEQGDSAMYLCASSLLNQPQHFGDGTRLSIL.